The rows below give T cell receptor beta chains drawn from one sample of a study of neoadjuvant anti-PD-1 for oral cavity cancer. The method was immunoSEQ multiplex PCR; TCRdb's version includes in-frame clones alone and lacks a portion of them. The sample shows some 14,000 clones, 65% to 85% of them seen only once. Source: PBMCs, taken after nivolumab (anti-PD-1) treatment. The source of these receptors is a person aged 40-85 years with oral cavity squamous cell carcinoma. Each CDR3 is given with its conserved first and last residue. The order of the fields is clone size, V gene, J gene, D gene, CDR3 protein, CDR3 DNA. The D gene is left open where the match is weak. Clone size, where shown, is once, few, many, or a class for clones that have expanded.

clone_size: NA
v_call: TRBV9
j_call: TRBJ2-3
d_call: NA
cdr3_aa: CASSPGWPDTQYF
cdr3_nt: TGTGCCAGCAGCCCGGGTTGGCCAGATACGCAGTATTTT

clone_size: NA
v_call: TRBV19
j_call: TRBJ1-2
d_call: NA
cdr3_aa: CASMDLEGIYGYTF
cdr3_nt: TGTGCCAGTATGGATTTGGAGGGGATCTATGGCTACACCTTC

clone_size: NA
v_call: TRBV10-2
j_call: TRBJ1-2
d_call: TRBD1
cdr3_aa: CASRPLTGDYGYTF
cdr3_nt: TGCGCCAGCAGGCCTCTCACAGGGGACTATGGCTACACCTTC

clone_size: NA
v_call: TRBV19
j_call: TRBJ2-2
d_call: NA
cdr3_aa: CASTLLLSTGELFF
cdr3_nt: TGTGCCAGTACCCTGCTGTTGAGCACCGGGGAGCTGTTTTTT

clone_size: NA
v_call: TRBV5-4
j_call: TRBJ2-5
d_call: NA
cdr3_aa: CASRVGWAGETQYF
cdr3_nt: TGTGCCAGCAGAGTGGGATGGGCCGGTGAGACCCAGTACTTC

clone_size: NA
v_call: TRBV4-1
j_call: TRBJ1-5
d_call: NA
cdr3_aa: CASSHPGGRDSSNQPQHF
cdr3_nt: TGCGCCAGCAGCCACCCGGGAGGGAGGGACTCAAGCAATCAGCCCCAGCATTTT

clone_size: NA
v_call: TRBV5-1
j_call: TRBJ1-2
d_call: TRBD1
cdr3_aa: CASSENRGTGYTF
cdr3_nt: TGCGCCAGCAGCGAGAACAGGGGAACTGGCTACACCTTC

clone_size: NA
v_call: TRBV2
j_call: TRBJ2-3
d_call: TRBD2
cdr3_aa: CASRAFLAGSSTDTQYF
cdr3_nt: TGTGCCAGCAGGGCCTTCCTAGCGGGGTCTAGCACAGATACGCAGTATTTT

clone_size: NA
v_call: TRBV7-8
j_call: TRBJ1-2
d_call: NA
cdr3_aa: CASSLVIKTSRNYGYTF
cdr3_nt: TGTGCCAGCAGCTTAGTAATTAAAACGAGTAGGAACTATGGCTACACCTTC

clone_size: NA
v_call: TRBV10-2
j_call: TRBJ2-5
d_call: TRBD1
cdr3_aa: CASSDVRGQETQYF
cdr3_nt: TGCGCCAGCAGTGACGTCAGGGGGCAAGAGACCCAGTACTTC

clone_size: NA
v_call: TRBV7-7
j_call: TRBJ2-1
d_call: TRBD2
cdr3_aa: CASSLAGAPNNEQFF
cdr3_nt: TGTGCTAGCAGCTTAGCGGGGGCCCCTAACAATGAGCAGTTCTTC

clone_size: NA
v_call: TRBV5-1
j_call: TRBJ2-5
d_call: NA
cdr3_aa: CASSLAVGGLRETQYF
cdr3_nt: TGCGCCAGCAGCTTGGCCGTTGGAGGGTTGCGAGAGACCCAGTACTTC

clone_size: NA
v_call: TRBV5-1
j_call: TRBJ2-7
d_call: NA
cdr3_aa: CASSLMRDWIYEQYF
cdr3_nt: TGCGCCAGCAGCTTGATGCGGGACTGGATCTACGAGCAGTACTTC

clone_size: NA
v_call: TRBV4-1
j_call: TRBJ2-7
d_call: NA
cdr3_aa: CASSQGSIGVLSYEQYF
cdr3_nt: TGCGCCAGCAGCCAAGGGAGTATAGGGGTTCTCTCCTACGAGCAGTACTTC

clone_size: NA
v_call: TRBV7-2
j_call: TRBJ1-2
d_call: TRBD1
cdr3_aa: CASSLIAGQGAPGYTF
cdr3_nt: TGTGCCAGCAGCTTAATCGCCGGGCAGGGGGCGCCCGGCTACACCTTC

clone_size: few
v_call: TRBV6-6
j_call: TRBJ2-1
d_call: NA
cdr3_aa: CASSPGLLGGEQFF
cdr3_nt: TGTGCCAGCAGCCCCGGGCTCCTCGGAGGTGAGCAGTTCTTC

clone_size: NA
v_call: TRBV19
j_call: TRBJ2-1
d_call: TRBD1
cdr3_aa: CASRGRLDRGFVEQFF
cdr3_nt: TGTGCCAGTAGGGGAAGGCTGGACAGGGGATTCGTTGAGCAGTTCTTC

clone_size: NA
v_call: TRBV27
j_call: TRBJ2-5
d_call: NA
cdr3_aa: CASSSYRNRETQYF
cdr3_nt: TGTGCCAGCAGTTCGTATCGTAATAGGGAGACCCAGTACTTC

clone_size: NA
v_call: TRBV9
j_call: TRBJ2-7
d_call: TRBD1
cdr3_aa: CASSGGTGTYEQYF
cdr3_nt: TGTGCCAGCAGCGGAGGGACAGGGACCTACGAGCAGTACTTC

clone_size: NA
v_call: TRBV5-5
j_call: TRBJ1-2
d_call: TRBD1
cdr3_aa: CASSLGTGRTNYGYTF
cdr3_nt: TGTGCCAGCAGCTTGGGGACAGGGCGCACCAACTATGGCTACACCTTC

clone_size: NA
v_call: TRBV19
j_call: TRBJ1-1
d_call: NA
cdr3_aa: CASSIGIGGAFF
cdr3_nt: TGTGCCAGTAGTATTGGGATTGGAGGGGCTTTCTTT

clone_size: once
v_call: TRBV7-9
j_call: TRBJ1-1
d_call: NA
cdr3_aa: CASSPRSNTEAFF
cdr3_nt: TGTGCCAGCAGCCCGAGGTCGAACACTGAAGCTTTCTTT